The clone carrying this T cell receptor (beta chain) was observed a handful of times. Its cognate antigen is unknown. These data belong to a study of T cells in Graves' hyperthyroidism and ophthalmopathy. It was RNA transcripts that yielded the amplified TCR beta CDR3 regions. The HTBI set primed first-round TCR CDR3 RT-PCR. TCRdb re-called the multiplex PCR reads with MiXCR, one entry per CDR3 protein. The table records a few hundred thousand distinct CDR3 sequences, about 14% of them present only once. Study-level points and caveats: The model anticipated ophthalmopathy a median around six months pre-onset.

In patients aged 18 to 65, hyperthyroidism was newly diagnosed, with duration under 2 months. Uncontrolled infection, other autoimmune disease, pregnancy or lactation excluded patients. Diagnoses were established using clinical symptoms, serum thyroxine and TRAb, thyroid ultrasound and orbital computed tomography. The length of the CDR3 is 15 residues. V dropped 0 bases and J dropped 6; count of bases not matched to a gene: 6. Germline V gene data show CDR1 as SGHDT and CDR2 as YYEEEE. The receptor comes from a woman in her thirties or forties with Graves' hyperthyroidism. The J gene is TRBJ2-1, the V gene TRBV5-6; 7 bases are a match to TRBD2. The source material was blood. CDR3 residues: CASSLVTSAGNEQFF. The CDR3, as DNA: TGTGCCAGCAGCTTGGTAACTAGCGCGGGCAATGAGCAGTTCTTC.